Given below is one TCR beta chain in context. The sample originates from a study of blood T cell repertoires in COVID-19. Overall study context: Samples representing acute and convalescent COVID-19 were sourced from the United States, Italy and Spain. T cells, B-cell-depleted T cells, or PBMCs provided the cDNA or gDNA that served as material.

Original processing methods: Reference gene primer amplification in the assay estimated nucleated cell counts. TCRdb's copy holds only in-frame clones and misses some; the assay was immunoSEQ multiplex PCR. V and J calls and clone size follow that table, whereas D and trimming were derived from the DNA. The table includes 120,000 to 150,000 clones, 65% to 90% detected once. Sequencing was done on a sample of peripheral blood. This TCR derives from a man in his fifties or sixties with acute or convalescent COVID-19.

The CDR3 loop is CASSLFRGDEQYF. The CDR3, as DNA: TGTGCCAGCAGCTTATTCAGGGGGGACGAGCAGTACTTC. The V gene is TRBV11-2, the J gene TRBJ2-7, with D possibly TRBD1 on 7 matching bases. The V end lost 2 bases, the J end lost 5 bases, and 10 bases lay between the germline ends. The V gene's germline CDR1 is SGHAT and CDR2 FQNNGV. This CDR3 has 13 residues.